The next 3 T cell receptor beta chains were all read from a single sample in a study of blood T cells in healthy people across ages. Alongside a J-beta primer mix, a sample-barcoded 5' primer served in a second PCR lasting roughly 7 to 12 cycles. TCRdb reanalysed the 5' RACE reads using MiXCR and keeps one entry per CDR3 protein. The table has around 780,000 distinct CDR3 sequences, around a quarter seen once; the top ten hold 3%. This same sample was also part of a study on T cells of mothers and their children.

Input material: blood. These receptors were obtained from a boy younger than 18 in good health.

The chain joins TRBV3-1 to TRBJ2-5; possibly TRBD1 or TRBD2 for D (5 bases each). Matching the DNA end better, TRBJ2-7 makes the J call doubtful. The CDR3 covers 17 residues. Germline CDR1 is LGHDT and CDR2 is YNNKEL (reference sequence). The CDR3: CASSQANGADSSYEQYF. Here the CDR3 DNA reads TGTGCCAGCAGCCAAGCGAACGGGGCTGATAGCTCCTACGAGCAGTACTTC.

This clonotype turned up a few times. The genes are TRBV6-1 and TRBJ2-5; the D gene is possibly TRBD1 (6 bases). This CDR3 region has 13 residues. V was shortened by 11 bases and J by 6 bases, with 19 bases between the two germline ends. CDR1 MNHNS and CDR2 SASEGT come from the germline V gene. This CDR3 reads CAGGHPALKTQYF. As DNA, the CDR3 is TGTGCCGGGGGACACCCCGCGCTGAAGACCCAGTACTTC.

V usage is TRBV5-1 and J usage is TRBJ2-6, with D possibly matching TRBD2 (5 bases). V was pared by 0 bases and J by 2 bases, with 12 bases between. The germline V gene has CDR1 SGHRS and CDR2 YFSETQ. This CDR3 has 17 residues. CDR3 residues: CASSLVGFGAGANVLTF. The CDR3 DNA follows: TGCGCCAGCAGCTTGGTGGGTTTCGGGGCTGGGGCCAACGTCCTGACTTTC.